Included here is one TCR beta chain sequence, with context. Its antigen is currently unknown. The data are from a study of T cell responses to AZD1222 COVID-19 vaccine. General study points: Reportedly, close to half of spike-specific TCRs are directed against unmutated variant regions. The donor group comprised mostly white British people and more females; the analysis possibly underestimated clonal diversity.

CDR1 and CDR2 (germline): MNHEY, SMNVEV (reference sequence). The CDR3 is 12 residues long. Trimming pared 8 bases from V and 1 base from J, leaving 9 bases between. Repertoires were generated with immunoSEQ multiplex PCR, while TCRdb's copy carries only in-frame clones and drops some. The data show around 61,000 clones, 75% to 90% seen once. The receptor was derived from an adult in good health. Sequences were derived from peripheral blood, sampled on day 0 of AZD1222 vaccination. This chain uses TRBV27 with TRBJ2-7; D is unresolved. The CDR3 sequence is CASSADSYEQYF. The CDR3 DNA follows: TGTGCCAGCTCCGCGGATTCCTACGAGCAGTACTTC.